There are a few counts of the clone carrying this T cell receptor (beta chain). What it binds is not known. Profiling relied on immunoSEQ multiplex PCR, and the TCRdb table lists in-frame clones only, not all of them. The sample contains 4,300 or so clones, less than 40% of which appear only once. This entry comes from a study of T cells in localized non-small cell lung cancer. Study results and caveats: Heterogeneity remains possible, as sequencing covered one tumor region only. Appearing in adjacent lung were a median about 57 of the top 100 tumor clones.

Germline CDR1 reads SGHNT; CDR2 reads YENEEA. V lost 5 bases and J 0 bases, leaving 11 bases between the germline ends. This CDR3 is built from 14 residues. V and J are TRBV11-3 and TRBJ2-7, with D possibly matching TRBD1 (6 bases). Material: lung tumor tissue, obtained before any cancer treatment. The TCR sequence derives from a male donor older than 55 with stage I lung adenocarcinoma. The CDR3 DNA sequence: TGTGCCAGCAGCCGACAGGTGAGCTCCTACGAGCAGTACTTC. It encodes CASSRQVSSYEQYF.